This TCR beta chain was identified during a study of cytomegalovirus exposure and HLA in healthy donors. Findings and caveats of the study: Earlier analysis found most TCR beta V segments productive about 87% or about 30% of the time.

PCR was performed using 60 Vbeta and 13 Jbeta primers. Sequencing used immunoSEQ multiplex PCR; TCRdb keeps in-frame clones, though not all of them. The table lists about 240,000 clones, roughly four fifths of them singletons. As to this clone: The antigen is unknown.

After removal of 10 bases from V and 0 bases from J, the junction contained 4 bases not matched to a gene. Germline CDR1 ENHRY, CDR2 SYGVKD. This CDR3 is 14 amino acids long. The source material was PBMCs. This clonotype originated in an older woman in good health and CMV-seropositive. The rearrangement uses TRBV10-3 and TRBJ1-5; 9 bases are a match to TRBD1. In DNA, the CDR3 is TGTGCCAGCGGGACAGGGAATAGCAATCAGCCCCAGCATTTT. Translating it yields CASGTGNSNQPQHF.